This is a list of T cell receptor beta chains from one sample in a study of cytomegalovirus exposure and HLA in healthy donors. TCRdb's table, derived via immunoSEQ multiplex PCR, lists solely in-frame clones and lacks some. The data contain around 91,000 clones, 78% of them singletons. The sample consisted of PBMCs. Source of these receptors: a male donor in good health and CMV-seropositive. Each CDR3 is given without its conserved first and last residue.

V: TRBV10-3; J: TRBJ1-2; CDR3: AISEQGNYGYT
V: TRBV5-6; J: TRBJ2-1; CDR3: ASSLRYIDNEQF
V: TRBV30; J: TRBJ2-7; CDR3: AWRDSYEQY
V: TRBV4-1; J: TRBJ2-2; CDR3: ASSQEGTSGVTGELF
V: TRBV2; J: TRBJ2-3; CDR3: ASSISGSVTDTQY
V: TRBV7-2; J: TRBJ2-1; CDR3: ASSLALMDSSYNEQF
V: TRBV7-2; J: TRBJ2-3; CDR3: ASSFRTGSTDTQY
V: TRBV6-1; J: TRBJ1-5; CDR3: ASSEPPRRVLGNQPQH
V: TRBV5-6; J: TRBJ2-3; CDR3: ASSSPRSRFRPAGTQY
V: TRBV28; J: TRBJ2-5; CDR3: ASKVTSGRVRETQY